This is a list of T cell receptor beta chains from one sample in a study of blood T cell repertoires in COVID-19. Data came from immunoSEQ multiplex PCR; TCRdb stores just in-frame clones and leaves some out. This table holds some 70,000 clones, around nine tenths found once. The specimen sequenced was PBMCs or T cells enriched from blood (not recorded which). The receptors stem from a woman between 40 and 55 years old who had recovered from COVID-19. CDR3s include the opening cysteine and the closing phenylalanine or tryptophan. The D gene is left open where the match is weak. A clone size is listed for some rows: how often the clone was seen (once, few, many), or a class if it is expanded.

>.|TRBV6-1|.|TRBJ2-7
CASSEAVQGVGEQYF
TGTGCCAGCAGTGAAGCGGTACAGGGTGTGGGCGAGCAGTACTTC
>TRBD1|TRBV5-1|.|TRBJ2-6
CASSSNTGAGANVLTF
TGCGCCAGCAGCTCAAATACAGGGGCTGGGGCCAACGTCCTGACTTTC
>TRBD2|TRBV3-1/TRBV3-2|.|TRBJ2-1
CASSLGTSGDPYNEQFF
TGTGCCAGCAGCCTCGGGACTAGCGGGGACCCCTACAATGAGCAGTTCTTC
>.|TRBV9|few|TRBJ2-3
CASSVATGLRLDTQYF
TGTGCCAGCAGCGTAGCTACGGGACTCAGATTAGATACGCAGTATTTT
>TRBD2|TRBV20-1|.|TRBJ2-7
CSATGTSEQYF
TGCAGTGCTACCGGGACTAGCGAGCAGTACTTC
>TRBD1|TRBV6-5|.|TRBJ1-1
CASTRQGAAFF
TGTGCCAGCACCCGACAGGGTGCAGCTTTCTTT
>TRBD2|TRBV10-2|few|TRBJ2-5
CASSGLGGGRETQYF
TGCGCCAGCAGTGGTTTGGGCGGGGGGCGGGAGACCCAGTACTTC
>TRBD2|TRBV11-2|.|TRBJ2-7
CASSWRGTIYEQYF
TGTGCCAGCAGCTGGCGGGGGACCATCTACGAGCAGTACTTC
>.|TRBV1|.|TRBJ1-6
CTSSQSSQSSYNSPLHF
TGCACCAGCAGCCAGAGCTCCCAAAGCTCCTATAATTCACCCCTCCACTTT
>.|TRBV6-1|.|TRBJ2-5
CASSEISGWETQYF
TGTGCCAGCAGTGAGATTTCAGGGTGGGAGACCCAGTACTTC
>.|TRBV5-6|.|TRBJ2-2
CASSSRRGGNTGELFF
TGTGCCAGCAGCTCCAGACGGGGTGGGAACACCGGGGAGCTGTTTTTT
>.|TRBV27|.|TRBJ2-2
CASSFSNPRGRRHTGELFF
TGTGCCAGCAGTTTCTCGAACCCCCGGGGGAGAAGACACACCGGGGAGCTGTTTTTT
>TRBD2|TRBV5-4|few|TRBJ2-4
CASSGERGVTNIQYF
TGTGCCAGCAGCGGGGAGCGGGGAGTCACAAACATTCAGTACTTC
>TRBD1|TRBV19|few|TRBJ2-7
CASSPTRQGSYEQYF
TGTGCCAGTAGTCCGACGAGACAGGGCTCCTACGAGCAGTACTTC
>TRBD2|TRBV7-2|.|TRBJ2-7
CASSSQIAGTISYEQYF
TGTGCCAGCAGCTCACAAATAGCGGGAACGATCTCCTACGAGCAGTACTTC
>.|TRBV19|.|TRBJ2-3
CASSIDRGAGPGGTQYF
TGTGCCAGTAGTATAGACCGGGGGGCCGGCCCGGGAGGTACGCAGTATTTT
>TRBD1|TRBV3-1/TRBV3-2|.|TRBJ1-6
CASSRLGQGTSPLHF
TGTGCCAGCAGCCGCCTTGGACAGGGAACTTCACCCCTCCACTTT
>.|TRBV7-2|.|TRBJ2-1
CASSLVLGGTYNEQFF
TGTGCCAGCAGCTTAGTATTAGGTGGGACTTACAATGAGCAGTTCTTC
>TRBD1|TRBV5-1|.|TRBJ1-3
CASSPEGQGRNTIYF
TGCGCCAGCAGCCCGGAGGGACAGGGGAGAAACACCATATATTTT
>TRBD1|TRBV14|.|TRBJ2-3
CASSPTGGDTQYF
TGTGCCAGCAGCCCTACAGGGGGGGATACGCAGTATTTT
>.|TRBV4-2|few|TRBJ1-4
CASSHTIGATNEKLFF
TGTGCCAGCAGCCATACAATAGGGGCAACTAATGAAAAACTGTTTTTT
>.|TRBV3-1/TRBV3-2|.|TRBJ1-2
CATGEQANYGYTF
TGTGCCACCGGGGAGCAAGCTAACTATGGCTACACCTTC
>.|TRBV3-1/TRBV3-2|.|TRBJ2-3
CASSQDGLALAGDTQYF
TGTGCCAGCAGCCAAGATGGTCTAGCGCTAGCCGGAGATACGCAGTATTTT
>.|TRBV6-5|once|TRBJ1-1
CASSYATQAEAFF
TGTGCCAGCAGTTACGCAACTCAGGCTGAAGCTTTCTTT
>.|TRBV24-1|.|TRBJ2-3
CATSRTGGGTDTQYF
TGTGCCACCAGTCGAACAGGGGGGGGGACAGATACGCAGTATTTT
>TRBD1|TRBV11-2|.|TRBJ2-1
CASSFGTGASYNEQFF
TGTGCCAGCAGCTTCGGGACAGGGGCCTCCTACAATGAGCAGTTCTTC
>TRBD1|TRBV14|.|TRBJ1-4
CASSQRGQGYATNEKLFF
TGTGCCAGCAGCCAGAGGGGACAGGGGTATGCAACTAATGAAAAACTGTTTTTT
>.|TRBV3-1/TRBV3-2|.|TRBJ1-1
CASSKNTEAFF
TGTGCCAGCAGTAAGAACACTGAAGCTTTCTTT
>.|TRBV12-3/TRBV12-4|.|TRBJ2-3
CASSPGDTQYF
TGTGCCAGCAGTCCGGGAGATACGCAGTATTTT
>.|TRBV19|once|TRBJ2-6
CASSRGPSAGANVLTF
TGTGCCAGTAGTAGGGGGCCCTCGGCTGGGGCCAACGTCCTGACTTTC
>TRBD2|TRBV5-6|.|TRBJ2-5
CASSLLAGTLQETQYF
TGTGCCAGCAGCTTGCTAGCGGGGACTCTCCAAGAGACCCAGTACTTC